The 22 T cell receptor beta chains presented below share a single source sample, sequenced in a study of T cells in Graves' hyperthyroidism and ophthalmopathy. What was amplified from RNA transcripts were TCR beta CDR3 regions. TCR CDR3 regions were first amplified by RT-PCR with HTBI primers. In TCRdb, the multiplex PCR reads were re-called with MiXCR into one record per CDR3 protein. The sample carries roughly 840,000 distinct CDR3 sequences, 35% to 40% recorded once. The sample taken for sequencing was blood. The receptors stem from a man aged 18 to 29 with Graves' hyperthyroidism.

The rearrangement links TRBV6-5 to TRBJ1-1; the D is unclear. Trimming removed 0 bases from V and 5 bases from J, with 16 bases in between. CDR1 and CDR2 (germline): MNHEY, SVGAGI. The CDR3 extends over 16 amino acids. CDR3 amino acids: CASSYSGFQVDTEAFF. DNA of the CDR3: TGTGCCAGCAGTTACTCGGGGTTCCAGGTAGATACTGAAGCTTTCTTT.

CDR3 residues: CAISGEGEETQYF. The CDR3 DNA sequence: TGTGCCATCAGTGGCGAGGGCGAAGAGACCCAGTACTTC. The chain links TRBV10-3 to TRBJ2-5, with a possible D match to TRBD2 (5 bases). CDR3 length: 13 amino acids. Looked up from germline, CDR1 is ENHRY and CDR2 is SYGVKD. The V and J ends lost 4 bases and 3 bases respectively, with 9 bases between them.

This clonotype appeared many times. This chain uses TRBV12-3 or TRBV12-4 with TRBJ1-4, with TRBD1 matching over 8 bases. CDR3 length equals 13 residues. Trimming took 3 bases from V and 12 from J; bases not matched to a gene: 6. The CDR3 sequence: CASSFSTGEELFF. The CDR3 DNA follows: TGTGCCAGCAGTTTCTCGACAGGGGAAGAACTGTTTTTT.

This rearrangement joins TRBV6-5 to TRBJ2-5, with 10 bases identical to TRBD2. The CDR3 contains 18 residues. V lost 5 bases, J lost 4 bases, and 16 bases stayed unmatched. CDR1 MNHEY and CDR2 SVGAGI come from the germline V gene. The CDR3 bases are TGTGCCAGCAGTAACCGAGGGACTAAGCGGGGGGGTTTAGAGACCCAGTACTTC. Amino acids: CASSNRGTKRGGLETQYF.

The rearrangement uses TRBV5-1 and TRBJ2-5, with D maybe TRBD1 (5 bases). Germline loops: CDR1 SGHRS, CDR2 YFSETQ. The CDR3 is 15 residues long. Trimming took off 0 bases at V and 1 base at J, with 10 bases between the two ends. The CDR3 sequence is CASSLAGAPQETQYF. DNA for the CDR3: TGCGCCAGCAGCTTGGCTGGGGCACCCCAAGAGACCCAGTACTTC.

This clonotype occurred many times. A junction end diverges from the germline sequence, so it may reflect a read error. The chain employs TRBV12-3 or TRBV12-4 and TRBJ2-7; D gene uncertain. The CDR3 has 12 residues. The CDR3, as DNA: TGTGCCAGCAGCTTAGGGATCTACGAGCAGTACTTC. It encodes CASSLGIYEQYF.

In its sample, this clonotype was seen many times. The chain is built from TRBV2 and TRBJ2-2; maybe TRBD1 (6 bases). V was trimmed by 6 bases and J by 1 base, leaving 9 bases between them. The germline gives CDR1 SNHLY, CDR2 FYNNEI. The CDR3 length is 14 residues. The CDR3 coding sequence is TGTGCCAGCAGAGTGACAGGGAACACCGGGGAGCTGTTTTTT. Translation: CASRVTGNTGELFF.

This clonotype was seen repeatedly, ten times or more. One junction end does not reproduce the germline sequence, and a read error may be involved. The chain has TRBV12-3 or TRBV12-4 and TRBJ1-2, with TRBD1 matching 9 bases. CDR3 length: 13 residues. The CDR3 DNA follows: TGCGCCAGCAGCTTGGACAGGGGCGGTGGCTACACCTTC. Protein product: CASSLDRGGGYTF.

This clonotype came up many times. The gene calls are TRBV24-1 and TRBJ1-5; TRBD1 matches 9 bases. The CDR3 sequence is 17 residues long. Trimming took 3 bases from V and 4 from J; bases not matched to a gene: 9. Per the germline V gene, CDR1 is KGHDR and CDR2 is SFDVKD. The DNA of the CDR3 is TGTGCCACCAGTGATGCTCCGGGACAGGGCATAAATCAGCCCCAGCATTTT. This codes for CATSDAPGQGINQPQHF.

This clonotype was recorded a few times. The V gene is TRBV10-3, the J gene TRBJ2-2; D gene unclear. This CDR3 is built from 15 residues. Looked up from germline, CDR1 is ENHRY and CDR2 is SYGVKD. V was cut by 10 bases and J by 4 bases, with 19 bases left in between. In DNA form, the CDR3 reads TGTGCCACCCTATCAGACTCATCGGGCACCGGGGAGCTGTTTTTT. It codes for CATLSDSSGTGELFF.

This clonotype was found many times. The CDR3 loop is CSVTSGAMNTEAFF. As DNA, the CDR3 is TGCAGCGTAACCAGTGGGGCTATGAACACTGAAGCTTTCTTT. This chain connects TRBV29-1 to TRBJ1-1; possibly TRBD1 for D (5 bases). V was clipped by 6 bases and J by 0 bases, with 14 bases between them. This CDR3 is built from 14 residues. Germline-derived CDR1 and CDR2 are SQVTM and ANQGSEA.

The gene calls are TRBV2 and TRBJ2-5; 12 nucleotides agree with TRBD2. The junction had 8 bases not matched to a gene; V was cut back by 5 bases and J by 4 bases. Germline CDR1 SNHLY, CDR2 FYNNEI. The CDR3 contains 16 residues. The CDR3 DNA follows: TGTGCCAGCAGTCCACGACTAGCGGGAGTAGCAGAGACCCAGTACTTC. It translates to CASSPRLAGVAETQYF. Combining the CDR3 with reference TRBV2 and TRBJ2-5 gives the whole variable domain EPEVTQTPSHQVTQMGQEVILRCVPISNHLYFYWYRQILGQKVEFLVSFYNNEISEKSEIFDDQFSVERPDGSNFTLKIRSTKLEDSAMYFCASSPRLAGVAETQYFGPGTRLLVL.

The V gene is TRBV6-5, the J gene TRBJ1-1, with 9 bases fitting TRBD1. The CDR3 is 14 residues long. The germline V gene encodes CDR1 MNHEY and CDR2 SVGAGI. J was trimmed by 5 bases and V by 2 bases; bases with no gene match: 3. This CDR3 reads CASSYRDRATEAFF. The CDR3 nucleotides read TGTGCCAGCAGTTACCGGGACAGGGCGACTGAAGCTTTCTTT.

Worth noting for this clonotype: This may be a read error: a much more frequent sequence differs by one nucleotide. The chain has TRBV9 and TRBJ1-1, with TRBD1 matching 7 bases. Per germline, CDR1 SGDLS and CDR2 YYNGEE. The CDR3 sequence is 13 residues long. CDR3 region: CASGVQGTTEAFF. CDR3 bases: TGTGCCAGCGGCGTACAGGGGACCACTGAAGCTTTCTTT.

This clonotype was recorded many times. The chain couples TRBV9 to TRBJ2-5; the D gene could be TRBD1 or TRBD2 (5 bases each). CDR1 and CDR2 (germline): SGDLS, YYNGEE. V lost 4 bases and J 1 base, leaving 14 bases between the germline ends. The CDR3 contains 15 residues. DNA of the CDR3: TGTGCCAGCAGCTCAACACCCGGGACCCAAGAGACCCAGTACTTC. It is translated as CASSSTPGTQETQYF.

This clonotype has just a few counts. V is TRBV6-1 and J is TRBJ1-2; D not resolved. CDR1 MNHNS and CDR2 SASEGT come from the germline V gene. The length of the CDR3 is 11 residues. V was trimmed by 6 bases and J by 7 bases, leaving 9 bases between them. The CDR3 DNA reads TGTGCCAGCAGGGAGATCTCTGGCTACACCTTC. The encoded protein is CASREISGYTF.

The gene calls are TRBV7-6 and TRBJ2-5; the D gene is possibly TRBD2 (7 bases). The V end was cut by 1 base, the J end by 2 bases, with 14 bases between. CDR1 is SGHVS and CDR2 is FNYEAQ in the germline V gene. The length of the CDR3 is 16 residues. The CDR3 protein is CASSLDAGAQQETQYF. In DNA, the CDR3 is TGTGCCAGCAGCTTAGACGCGGGGGCCCAGCAAGAGACCCAGTACTTC.

In this sample, this clonotype turned up once. The V call is TRBV5-4, the J call TRBJ2-7, with D perhaps being TRBD1 or TRBD2 (5 bases each). V lost 6 bases and J lost 4, with 11 bases in between. Looked up from germline, CDR1 is SGHNT and CDR2 is YYREEE (reference sequence). There are 12 residues in the CDR3. This CDR3 reads CASTRGGYEQYF. Written as DNA, the CDR3 is TGTGCCAGCACCCGTGGGGGATACGAGCAGTACTTC.

The chain is built from TRBV7-3 and TRBJ1-2, with D possibly being TRBD1 (6 bases). The V and J ends lost 8 bases and 7 bases respectively, with 20 bases between them. There are 14 residues in the CDR3. CDR1 is SGHTA and CDR2 is FQGTGA in the germline V gene. The CDR3 sequence: CASPEQEGDCGYTF. Written as DNA, the CDR3 is TGTGCCAGCCCCGAACAGGAGGGGGATTGTGGCTACACCTTC.

As to this clonotype: Possible read error: a much larger clone is one base away. This chain links TRBV6-5 with TRBJ2-5; D is unclear. Germline values: CDR1 MNHEY, CDR2 SVGAGI. The CDR3 runs to 13 residues. The DNA of the CDR3 is TGTGCCAACAGTTTCGACCTCATTGAGACCCAGTACTTC. It encodes CANSFDLIETQYF.

V usage is TRBV2 and J usage is TRBJ2-7, with 12 positions matching TRBD2. This CDR3 region has 11 residues. Trimming cost V 6 bases and J 12 bases; bases outside gene matches: 3. Germline V gene data show CDR1 as SNHLY and CDR2 as FYNNEI. The CDR3 DNA sequence: TGTGCCAGCAGGGTGACTAGCGGGAGGTACTTC. Residues: CASRVTSGRYF.

This clonotype was seen a handful of times. The V and J genes are TRBV6-2 or TRBV6-3 and TRBJ2-5, with unresolved D. Germline V gene data show CDR1 as MNHEY and CDR2 as SVGEGT. CDR3 size: 14 residues. The germline V and J ends were trimmed by 6 bases and 2 bases, with 13 bases remaining between them. The CDR3 spells CASSADQTQETQYF. The CDR3 DNA reads as TGTGCCAGCAGCGCGGATCAAACACAAGAGACCCAGTACTTC.